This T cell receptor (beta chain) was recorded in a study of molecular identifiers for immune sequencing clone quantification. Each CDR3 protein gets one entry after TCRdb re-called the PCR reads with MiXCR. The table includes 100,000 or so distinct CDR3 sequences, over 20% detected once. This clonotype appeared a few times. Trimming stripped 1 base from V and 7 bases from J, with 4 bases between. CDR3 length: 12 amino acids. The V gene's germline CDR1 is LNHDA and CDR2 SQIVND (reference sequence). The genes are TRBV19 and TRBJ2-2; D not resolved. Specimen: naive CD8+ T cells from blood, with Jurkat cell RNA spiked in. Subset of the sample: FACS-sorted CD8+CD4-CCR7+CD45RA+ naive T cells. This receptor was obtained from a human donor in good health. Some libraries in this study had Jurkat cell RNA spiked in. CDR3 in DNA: TGTGCCAGTAGTATAGGTCACGGGGAGCTGTTTTTT. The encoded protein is CASSIGHGELFF.